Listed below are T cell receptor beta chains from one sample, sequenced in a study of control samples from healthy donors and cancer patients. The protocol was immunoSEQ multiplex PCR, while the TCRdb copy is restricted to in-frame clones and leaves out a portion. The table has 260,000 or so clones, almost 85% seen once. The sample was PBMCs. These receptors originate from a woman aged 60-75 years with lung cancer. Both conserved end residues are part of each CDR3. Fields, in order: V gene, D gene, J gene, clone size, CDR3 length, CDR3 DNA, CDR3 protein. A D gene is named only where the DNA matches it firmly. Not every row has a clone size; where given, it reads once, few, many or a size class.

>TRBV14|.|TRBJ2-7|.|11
TGTGCCAGCAGCGCAACCTACGAGCAGTACTTC
CASSATYEQYF
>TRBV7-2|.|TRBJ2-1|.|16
TGTGCCAGCAGCTTAGCGGGATTTAGCTCCTACAATGAGCAGTTCTTC
CASSLAGFSSYNEQFF
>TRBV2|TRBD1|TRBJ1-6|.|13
TGTGCCAGCAGACAGGGGCCCGATTCACCCCTCCACTTT
CASRQGPDSPLHF
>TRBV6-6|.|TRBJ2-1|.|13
TGTGCCAGCAGTTACCCCGATCGGGATGAGCAGTTCTTC
CASSYPDRDEQFF
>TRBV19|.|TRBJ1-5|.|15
TGTGCCAGTAGTATCCGGGGGATGGGCAATCAGCCCCAGCATTTT
CASSIRGMGNQPQHF
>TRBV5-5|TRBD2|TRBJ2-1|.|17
TGTGCCACCCAGCTTGAGAGGACTAGCGCCTCCTACAATGAGCAGTTCTTC
CATQLERTSASYNEQFF
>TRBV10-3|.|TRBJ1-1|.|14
TGTGCCATCAGTGAGCGGCAGATCAACACTGAAGCTTTCTTT
CAISERQINTEAFF
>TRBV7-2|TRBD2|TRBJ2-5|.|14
TGTGCCAGCAGAACAAGCGGGGGATCAGAGACCCAGTACTTC
CASRTSGGSETQYF
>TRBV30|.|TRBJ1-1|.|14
TGTGCCTGGAGTGTCGGGCAGTACAACACTGAAGCTTTCTTT
CAWSVGQYNTEAFF
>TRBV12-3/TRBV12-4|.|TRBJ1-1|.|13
TGTGCCAGCAGCCCCGGGGTCCCCCTTAAAGCTTTCTTT
CASSPGVPLKAFF
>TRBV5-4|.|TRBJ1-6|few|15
TGTGCCAGCAGCTTGGACATAAAAAGCGGTTCACCCCTCCACTTT
CASSLDIKSGSPLHF
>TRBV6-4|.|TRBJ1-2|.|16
TGTGCCAGCAGTGCCATCGGTGGCAGGGGAGGCTATGGCTACACCTTC
CASSAIGGRGGYGYTF
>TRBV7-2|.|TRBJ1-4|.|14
TGTGCCAGCAGCTTAAGGGGGACTAATGAAAAACTGTTTTTT
CASSLRGTNEKLFF
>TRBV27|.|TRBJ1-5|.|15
TGTGCCAGCAGTTTACTCGGGGGTAGCAATCAGCCCCAGCATTTT
CASSLLGGSNQPQHF
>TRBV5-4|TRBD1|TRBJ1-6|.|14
TGTGCCAGCAGGGTCGACAGGGACAATTCACCCCTCCACTTT
CASRVDRDNSPLHF
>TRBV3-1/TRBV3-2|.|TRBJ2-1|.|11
TGTGCCAGCAGCCGCGGGGATGAGCAGTTCTTC
CASSRGDEQFF
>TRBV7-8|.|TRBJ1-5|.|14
TGTGCCAGCAGCCCGGACAGTAGGAATCAGCCCCAGCATTTT
CASSPDSRNQPQHF
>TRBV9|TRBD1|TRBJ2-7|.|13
TGTGCCAGCAGCTTAGGACAGGGCTACGAGCAGTACTTC
CASSLGQGYEQYF
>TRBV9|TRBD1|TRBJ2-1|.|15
TGTGCCAGCAGCGTAGGAGGCAGGGGGTCGTTTGAGCAGTTCTTC
CASSVGGRGSFEQFF
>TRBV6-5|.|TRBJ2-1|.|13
TGTGCCAGCAGTTCACCTAGTGTTCATGAGCAGTTCTTC
CASSSPSVHEQFF
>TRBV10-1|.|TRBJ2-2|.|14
TGCGCCAGCAGATCCGGGTTGAACACCGGGGAGCTGTTTTTT
CASRSGLNTGELFF
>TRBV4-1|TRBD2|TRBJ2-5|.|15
TGCGCCAGCAGCCAACGTCTAGCGGGGGAAGAGACCCAGTACTTC
CASSQRLAGEETQYF
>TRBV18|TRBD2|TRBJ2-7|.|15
TGTGCCAGCTCCCCCTCTAGCGGGGGGGCGTCCGAGCAGTACTTC
CASSPSSGGASEQYF
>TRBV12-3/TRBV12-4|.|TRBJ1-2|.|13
TGTGCCAGCAGTTTTGGTGTCGGCGGGGTCCCGTCCTTC
CASSFGVGGVPSF
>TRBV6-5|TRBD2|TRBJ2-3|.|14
TGTGCCAGCAGACCGGGACTAAGCACAGATACGCAGTATTTT
CASRPGLSTDTQYF
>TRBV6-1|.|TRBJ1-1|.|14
TGTGCCAGCAGTGAACACGCCCTGAACACTGAAGCTTTCTTT
CASSEHALNTEAFF
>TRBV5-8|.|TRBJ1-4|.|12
TGTGCCAGCAGCTTGGACGGTGAAAAACTGTTTTTT
CASSLDGEKLFF
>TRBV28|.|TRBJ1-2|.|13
TGTGCCAGCTCGTCCTGGGGTAACTATGGCTACACCTTC
CASSSWGNYGYTF
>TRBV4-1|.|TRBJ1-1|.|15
TGCGCCAGCAGCCAAGAGGCTGTAGGGCCCGAGAAGGCTTTCTTT
CASSQEAVGPEKAFF
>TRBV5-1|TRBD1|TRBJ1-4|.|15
TGCGCCAGCAGCGCATACAGGGGCCTTAATGAAAAACTGTTTTTT
CASSAYRGLNEKLFF
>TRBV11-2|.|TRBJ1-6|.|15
TGTGCCAGCAGCTTAGATTTTACATACAATTCACCCCTCCACTTT
CASSLDFTYNSPLHF
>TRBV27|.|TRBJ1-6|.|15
TGTGCCAGCAGTTTCCGACAGCGACCTAATTCACCCCTCCACTTT
CASSFRQRPNSPLHF
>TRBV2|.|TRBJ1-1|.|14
TGTGCCAGCGGAGACAGCCCAATGAACACTGAAGCTTTCTTT
CASGDSPMNTEAFF
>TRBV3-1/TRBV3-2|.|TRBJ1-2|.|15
TGTGCCAGCAGCCAAGAACTACGCGTCGGTTGGGGCTACACCTTC
CASSQELRVGWGYTF
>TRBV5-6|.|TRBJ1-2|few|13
TGTGCCAGCAGCTTGGCTGTCGTTGATGGCTACACCTTC
CASSLAVVDGYTF
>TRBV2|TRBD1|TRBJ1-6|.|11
TGTGCCACCAGGGGGAATTCACCCCTCCACTTT
CATRGNSPLHF
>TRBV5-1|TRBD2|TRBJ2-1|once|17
TGCGCCAGCAGCTACGGACTAGCGGGGGGGTTCTACAATGAGCAGTTCTTC
CASSYGLAGGFYNEQFF
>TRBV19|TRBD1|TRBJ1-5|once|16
TGTGCCAGTAGTATACGGGGACAGGGGAACAATCAGCCCCAGCATTTT
CASSIRGQGNNQPQHF
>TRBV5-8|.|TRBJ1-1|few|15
TGTGCCAGCAGCTTGGGGTCCATCCGGGGTACTGAAGCTTTCTTT
CASSLGSIRGTEAFF
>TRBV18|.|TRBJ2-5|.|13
TGTGCCAGCTCAGAGACAGCCCAAGAGACCCAGTACTTC
CASSETAQETQYF
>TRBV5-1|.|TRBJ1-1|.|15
TGCGCCAGCAGCTCGCGTACAGGGACCGGGACTGAAGCTTTCTTT
CASSSRTGTGTEAFF
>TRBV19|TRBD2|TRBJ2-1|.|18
TGTGCCGCTTCGGGAGGGACTAGCGGGGGAGGATCCTACAATGAGCAGTTCTTC
CAASGGTSGGGSYNEQFF
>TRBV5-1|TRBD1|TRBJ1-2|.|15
TGCGCCAGCAGCTTAGGGGACAGGGAACCTTATGGCTACACCTTC
CASSLGDREPYGYTF
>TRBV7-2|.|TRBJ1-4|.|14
TGTGCCAGCAGCTTAGGGGGGGATAATGAAAAACTGTTTTTT
CASSLGGDNEKLFF
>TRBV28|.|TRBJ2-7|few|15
TGTGCCAGCAGGACGCAGGGGAATTTAAATTACGAGCAGTACTTC
CASRTQGNLNYEQYF
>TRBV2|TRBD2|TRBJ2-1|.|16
TGTGCCAGCAGTGTACTTGGACTAGCGGGGGACAATGAGCAGTTCTTC
CASSVLGLAGDNEQFF
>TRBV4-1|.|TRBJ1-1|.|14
TGCGCCAGCAGCCAAGATCCGGGGACGGCTGAAGCTTTCTTT
CASSQDPGTAEAFF
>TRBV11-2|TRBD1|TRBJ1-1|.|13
TGTGCCAGCAGCGGACAGGGGGACACTGAAGCTTTCTTT
CASSGQGDTEAFF
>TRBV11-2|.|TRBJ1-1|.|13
TGTGCCAGCAGCTTGGAAGCTGGCAGGGAAGCTTTCTTT
CASSLEAGREAFF
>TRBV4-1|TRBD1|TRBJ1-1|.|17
TGCGCCAGCAGCCAAAATGCCGGGACAGGGGGCTACACTGAAGCTTTCTTT
CASSQNAGTGGYTEAFF
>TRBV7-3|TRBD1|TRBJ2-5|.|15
TGTGCCAGCAGCTTAACGACAGGGATCGGAGAGACCCAGTACTTC
CASSLTTGIGETQYF
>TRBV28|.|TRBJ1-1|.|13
TGTGCCAGCAGTTTATGGGCGAACACTGAAGCTTTCTTT
CASSLWANTEAFF
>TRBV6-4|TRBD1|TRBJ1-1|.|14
TGTGCCAGCAGTGTTACACAGGGGGACACTGAAGCTTTCTTT
CASSVTQGDTEAFF